This TCR beta chain comes out of a study of CD8+ T cells in alopecia areata. On the study more broadly: A 6-month period off drug followed tofacitinib, which lasted 6 to 18 months.

The sample's treatment: oral pan-JAK inhibitor, 5-10 mg twice daily. This CDR3 is 17 amino acids long. With V trimmed by 0 bases and J by 4 bases, 10 bases remained unmatched. CDR1 is LNHNV, CDR2 YYDKDF, per germline (reference sequence). Reverse transcription of extracted RNA yielded cDNA, which provided the sequencing template. Sequenced by immunoSEQ multiplex PCR; TCRdb stores in-frame clones only, minus some. The table includes over 85,000 clones, around 60% detected once. General study points: In blood and scalp, many expanded lesional clones persisted during tofacitinib. Greater clonality was observed in lesional scalp samples, especially alopecia totalis/universalis, versus normal scalp.

As to this clone: What it binds is not known.

This TCR came from a human donor with alopecia areata. This chain uses TRBV15 with TRBJ2-7, with TRBD1 matching over 9 bases. This specimen consisted of CD8+ T cells sorted from blood, obtained at week 4, from a patient treated with tofacitinib. The CDR3 is CATSRDWRRDRAYEQYF. CDR3 nucleotide sequence: TGTGCCACCAGCAGAGATTGGAGACGGGACAGGGCTTACGAGCAGTACTTC.